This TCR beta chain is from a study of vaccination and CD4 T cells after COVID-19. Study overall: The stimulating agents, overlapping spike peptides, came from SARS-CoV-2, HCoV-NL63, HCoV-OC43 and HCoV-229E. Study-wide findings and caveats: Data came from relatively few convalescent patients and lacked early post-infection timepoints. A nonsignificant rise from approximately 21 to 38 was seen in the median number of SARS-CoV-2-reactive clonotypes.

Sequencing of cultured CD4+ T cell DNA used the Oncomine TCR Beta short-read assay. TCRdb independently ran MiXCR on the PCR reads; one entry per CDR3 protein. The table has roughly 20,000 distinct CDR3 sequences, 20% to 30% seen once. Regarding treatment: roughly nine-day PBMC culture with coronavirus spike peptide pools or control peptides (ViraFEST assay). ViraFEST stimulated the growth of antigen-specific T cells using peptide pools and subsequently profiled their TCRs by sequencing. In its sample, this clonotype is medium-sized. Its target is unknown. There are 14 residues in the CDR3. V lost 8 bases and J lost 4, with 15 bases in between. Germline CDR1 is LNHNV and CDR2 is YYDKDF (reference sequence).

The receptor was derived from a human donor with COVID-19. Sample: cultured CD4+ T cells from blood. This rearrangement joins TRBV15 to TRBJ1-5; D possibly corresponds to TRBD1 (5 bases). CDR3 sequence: CATSSTWGNQPQHF. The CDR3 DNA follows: TGTGCCACCTCCTCCACGTGGGGGAATCAGCCCCAGCATTTT.